This note documents a single T cell receptor (beta chain) sequence. Its antigen remains unidentified. The data are from a study of OX40 agonist ivuxolimab in advanced cancers. Autoimmune disease history or systemic immunosuppression barred patients. Blood specimens came from baseline, cycle 4 day 1, and cycle 7 day 1. TCRdb's copy holds only in-frame clones and misses some; the assay was immunoSEQ multiplex PCR. The data hold 65,000 to 85,000 clones, with 85% observed a single time. Study-wide results and limits: Low normalized T-cell clonal expansion also characterized some of the nonresponders.

The sample was CD4+ or CD8+ T cells sorted from blood, taken in a trial of the OX40 agonist ivuxolimab. The TCR was taken from an adult with an advanced solid tumor such as melanoma, head and neck, liver or kidney cancer.

The CDR3 region is CASSYPPLYEQYF. The DNA of the CDR3 is TGTGCCAGCAGCTATCCCCCACTCTACGAGCAGTACTTC. This rearrangement joins TRBV7-2 to TRBJ2-7; no firm D call. CDR1 SGHTA and CDR2 FQGNSA come from the germline V gene. Trimming took 4 bases from V and 3 from J, leaving 10 bases between them. The CDR3 is 13 amino acids.